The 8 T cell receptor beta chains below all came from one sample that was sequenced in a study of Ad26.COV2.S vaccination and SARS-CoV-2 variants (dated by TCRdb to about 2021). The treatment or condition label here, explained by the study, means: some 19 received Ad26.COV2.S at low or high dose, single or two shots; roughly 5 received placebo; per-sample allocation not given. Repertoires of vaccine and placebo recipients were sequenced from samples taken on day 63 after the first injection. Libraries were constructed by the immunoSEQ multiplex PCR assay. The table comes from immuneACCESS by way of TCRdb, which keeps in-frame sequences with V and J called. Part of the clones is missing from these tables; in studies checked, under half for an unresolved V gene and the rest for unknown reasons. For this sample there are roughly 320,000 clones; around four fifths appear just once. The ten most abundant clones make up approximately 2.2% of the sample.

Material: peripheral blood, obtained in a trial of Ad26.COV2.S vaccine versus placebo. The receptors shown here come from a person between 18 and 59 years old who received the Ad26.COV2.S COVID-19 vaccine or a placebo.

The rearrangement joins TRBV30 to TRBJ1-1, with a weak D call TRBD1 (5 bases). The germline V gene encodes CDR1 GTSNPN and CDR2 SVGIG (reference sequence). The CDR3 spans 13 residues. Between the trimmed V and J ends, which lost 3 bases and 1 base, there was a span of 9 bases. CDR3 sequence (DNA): TGTGCCTGGAGCCGGGACGGGAACACTGAAGCTTTCTTT. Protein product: CAWSRDGNTEAFF. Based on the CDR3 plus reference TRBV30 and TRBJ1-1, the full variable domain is SQTIHQWPATLVQPVGSPLSLECTVEGTSNPNLYWYRQAAGRGLQLLFYSVGIGQISSEVPQNLSASRPQDRQFILSSKKLLLSDSGFYLCAWSRDGNTEAFFGQGTRLTVV.

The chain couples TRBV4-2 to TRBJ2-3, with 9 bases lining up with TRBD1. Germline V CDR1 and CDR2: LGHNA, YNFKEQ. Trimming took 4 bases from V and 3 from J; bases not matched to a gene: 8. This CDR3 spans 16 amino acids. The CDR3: CASSPLNRGLTDTQYF. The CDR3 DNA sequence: TGTGCCAGCAGCCCCTTAAACAGGGGGCTTACAGATACGCAGTATTTT.

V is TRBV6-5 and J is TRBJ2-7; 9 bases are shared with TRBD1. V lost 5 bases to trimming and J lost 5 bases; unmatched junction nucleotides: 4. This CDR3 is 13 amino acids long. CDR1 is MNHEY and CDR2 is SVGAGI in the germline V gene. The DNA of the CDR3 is TGTGCCAGCAGTAGACAGGGGGTGAACGAGCAGTACTTC. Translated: CASSRQGVNEQYF.

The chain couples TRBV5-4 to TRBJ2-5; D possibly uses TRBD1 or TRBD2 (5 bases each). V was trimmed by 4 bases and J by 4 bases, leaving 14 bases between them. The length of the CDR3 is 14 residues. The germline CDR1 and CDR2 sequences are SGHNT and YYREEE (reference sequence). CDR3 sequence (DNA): TGTGCCAGCAGCCCCGGGGCGGGTCTAGAGACCCAGTACTTC. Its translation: CASSPGAGLETQYF.

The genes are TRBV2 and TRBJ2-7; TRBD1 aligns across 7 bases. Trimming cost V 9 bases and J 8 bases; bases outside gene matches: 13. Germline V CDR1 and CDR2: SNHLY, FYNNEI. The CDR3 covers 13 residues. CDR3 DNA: TGTGCCAGTAGACAGGGTCCTTTTATGAAGCAGTACTTC. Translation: CASRQGPFMKQYF.

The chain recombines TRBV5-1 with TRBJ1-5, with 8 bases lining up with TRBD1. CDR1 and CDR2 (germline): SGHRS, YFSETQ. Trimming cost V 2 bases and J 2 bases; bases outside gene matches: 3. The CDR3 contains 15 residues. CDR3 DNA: TGCGCCAGCAGCTTACAGGGGGGAGGCAATCAGCCCCAGCATTTT. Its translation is CASSLQGGGNQPQHF.

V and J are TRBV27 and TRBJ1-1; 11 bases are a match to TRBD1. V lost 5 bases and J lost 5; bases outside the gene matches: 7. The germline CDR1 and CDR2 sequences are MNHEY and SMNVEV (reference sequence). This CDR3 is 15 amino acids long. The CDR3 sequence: CASSIPDRGRTEAFF. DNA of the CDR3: TGTGCCAGCAGTATCCCGGACAGGGGGCGAACTGAAGCTTTCTTT.

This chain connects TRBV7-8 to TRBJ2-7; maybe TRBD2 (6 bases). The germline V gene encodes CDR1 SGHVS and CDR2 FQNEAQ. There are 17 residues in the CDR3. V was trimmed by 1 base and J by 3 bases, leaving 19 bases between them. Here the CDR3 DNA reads TGTGCCAGCAGCTTAGGTTCGTTCGGGGGTAGTCTCTACGAGCAGTACTTC. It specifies CASSLGSFGGSLYEQYF. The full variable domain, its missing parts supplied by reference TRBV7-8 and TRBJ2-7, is GAGVSQSPRYKVAKRGQDVALRCDPISGHVSLFWYQQALGQGPEFLTYFQNEAQLDKSGLPSDRFFAERPEGSVSTLKIQRTQQEDSAVYLCASSLGSFGGSLYEQYFGPGTRLTVT.